Listed below are T cell receptor beta chains from one sample, sequenced in a study of early T cells in non-severe SARS-CoV-2 infection. One entry per CDR3 protein results from TCRdb running MiXCR on the 5' RACE reads. The sample has tens of thousands of distinct CDR3 sequences, around 7% seen once; the top ten hold approximately 4.1%. Material: whole blood. The source of these receptors is an adult who was a healthcare worker with PCR-confirmed SARS-CoV-2 infection or an uninfected control (not recorded which). CDR3s include the opening cysteine and the closing phenylalanine or tryptophan. The D gene is left open where the match is weak. Size is omitted from some rows. Given values are once, few, many or a class for expanded clones.

DNA: TGTGCCAGCAGCTCGACGGGGATGAACACTGAAGCTTTCTTT; CDR3: CASSSTGMNTEAFF; V: TRBV7-9; J: TRBJ1-1; D: .; size: many
DNA: TGTGCCAGCAGTGAAGCCAGCGGGTTTTCCTACAATGAGCAGTTCTTC; CDR3: CASSEASGFSYNEQFF; V: TRBV6-1; J: TRBJ2-1; D: .; size: many
DNA: TGTGCCAGCTCACCGACAGGGGATTCACCCCTCCACTTT; CDR3: CASSPTGDSPLHF; V: TRBV18; J: TRBJ1-6; D: TRBD1; size: few
DNA: TGCAGTGCTAGAGTAACAGATTCACCCCTCCACTTT; CDR3: CSARVTDSPLHF; V: TRBV20-1; J: TRBJ1-6; D: .; size: many
DNA: TGTGCCAGCAGCTTAGCGGCGACAGCCAACTATGGCTACACCTTC; CDR3: CASSLAATANYGYTF; V: TRBV7-2; J: TRBJ1-2; D: .; size: few
DNA: TGTGCCAGTCGGGACAGACCCTACGAGCAGTACTTC; CDR3: CASRDRPYEQYF; V: TRBV2; J: TRBJ2-7; D: TRBD1; size: .
DNA: TGTGCCTGGAGTTCCTGGGTCCCAGCTAACTATGGCTACACCTTC; CDR3: CAWSSWVPANYGYTF; V: TRBV30; J: TRBJ1-2; D: .; size: .
DNA: TGTGCCAGCAGTGTACAAGGGGGAGGGCCAACAGATACGCAGTATTTT; CDR3: CASSVQGGGPTDTQYF; V: TRBV6-1; J: TRBJ2-3; D: .; size: few
DNA: TGTGCCAGCAGCTTGGTCCAGGACCCGAACACTGAAGCTTTCTTT; CDR3: CASSLVQDPNTEAFF; V: TRBV5-4; J: TRBJ1-1; D: .; size: many
DNA: TGCAGTGCTCTACGGGAGCGGGTATCATACGAGCAGTACTTC; CDR3: CSALRERVSYEQYF; V: TRBV20-1; J: TRBJ2-7; D: .; size: many
DNA: TGTGCCAGCAGCCTAGACTCGACTAGCCAAGGTGGCGAGCAGTACTTC; CDR3: CASSLDSTSQGGEQYF; V: TRBV3-1; J: TRBJ2-7; D: TRBD2; size: .
DNA: TGCGCCAGCAGCCAAGTGAGGGCGCGTTATAGCACAGATACGCAGTATTTT; CDR3: CASSQVRARYSTDTQYF; V: TRBV4-1; J: TRBJ2-3; D: .; size: many
DNA: TGCAGCGTCTCACAGGGGGACGAGCAGTACTTC; CDR3: CSVSQGDEQYF; V: TRBV29-1; J: TRBJ2-7; D: TRBD1; size: many
DNA: TGTGCCAGCAGTACGGGACAGGGGAGAAGTTCACCCCTCCACTTT; CDR3: CASSTGQGRSSPLHF; V: TRBV25-1; J: TRBJ1-6; D: TRBD1; size: .
DNA: TGCAGTGCTAGAGATTTCGGGGGATTGGACGAAAAACTGTTTTTT; CDR3: CSARDFGGLDEKLFF; V: TRBV20-1; J: TRBJ1-4; D: .; size: many
DNA: TGCAGTGCTAGAGAATCGTGGGGGCAGCCCCAGCATTTT; CDR3: CSARESWGQPQHF; V: TRBV20-1; J: TRBJ1-5; D: .; size: many
DNA: TGTGCCAGCAGTGAAGGTCAGGGATCCCATCAGCCCCAGCATTTT; CDR3: CASSEGQGSHQPQHF; V: TRBV2; J: TRBJ1-5; D: .; size: few
DNA: TGCAGTGCTAGCACAGATTCTAGCAATCAGCCCCAGCATTTT; CDR3: CSASTDSSNQPQHF; V: TRBV20-1; J: TRBJ1-5; D: .; size: many
DNA: TGTGCCAGCAGTGTCGGGCCAGTATATGAAGCTTTCTTT; CDR3: CASSVGPVYEAFF; V: TRBV28; J: TRBJ1-1; D: .; size: many
DNA: TGCGCCAGCAGCTTGCGAACCGATTACGAGCAGTACTTC; CDR3: CASSLRTDYEQYF; V: TRBV5-1; J: TRBJ2-7; D: .; size: many
DNA: TGTGCCAGCATGGGAATAGAGACCCAGTACTTC; CDR3: CASMGIETQYF; V: TRBV2; J: TRBJ2-5; D: .; size: many
DNA: TGTGCCAGCAGCACGGATCCTCTAGCGGGAGTAGGTGAGCAGTTCTTC; CDR3: CASSTDPLAGVGEQFF; V: TRBV5-4; J: TRBJ2-1; D: TRBD2; size: few
DNA: TGTGCCAGCAGCTTGGGACTAGCGGGAGCCCACAATGAGCAGTTCTTC; CDR3: CASSLGLAGAHNEQFF; V: TRBV5-4; J: TRBJ2-1; D: TRBD2; size: .
DNA: TGCGCCAGCAGCCGAGAAGGGGTCAACACCGGGGAGCTGTTTTTT; CDR3: CASSREGVNTGELFF; V: TRBV5-1; J: TRBJ2-2; D: .; size: many
DNA: TGTGCCAGCAGCTCCGGAGGGCCGGGGGGAGAGACCCAGTACTTC; CDR3: CASSSGGPGGETQYF; V: TRBV6-6; J: TRBJ2-5; D: TRBD2; size: .
DNA: TGTGCCAGCCAGATAGCGGGGACCTACAATGAGCAGTTCTTC; CDR3: CASQIAGTYNEQFF; V: TRBV6-6; J: TRBJ2-1; D: TRBD2; size: many
DNA: TGCATCGCTGGGGGGCACGCAGATACGCAGTATTTT; CDR3: CIAGGHADTQYF; V: TRBV29-1; J: TRBJ2-3; D: .; size: many
DNA: TGCAGCGTTGGGGCGGGAGAGCAGTACTTC; CDR3: CSVGAGEQYF; V: TRBV29-1; J: TRBJ2-7; D: .; size: few
DNA: TGTGCCAGTAAACCAATCGGGAACGGGAGGCGAGATGAGCAGTTCTTC; CDR3: CASKPIGNGRRDEQFF; V: TRBV19; J: TRBJ2-1; D: TRBD2; size: .
DNA: TGTGCCTGGAGCCTCCCCCCGACAGTCTCCGTCGATGAAAAACTGTTTTTT; CDR3: CAWSLPPTVSVDEKLFF; V: TRBV30; J: TRBJ1-4; D: .; size: many
DNA: TGTGCCAGCAATCCAGAGGAGAAGCGGGGAACCTACGAGCAGTACTTC; CDR3: CASNPEEKRGTYEQYF; V: TRBV27; J: TRBJ2-7; D: TRBD2; size: many
DNA: TGTGCAAGTCGCCGTAAGCGGGACCTACTCTACGAGCAGTACTTC; CDR3: CASRRKRDLLYEQYF; V: TRBV12-2; J: TRBJ2-7; D: .; size: many
DNA: TGTGCCAGCATCCAACAGGAGAACACTGAAGCTTTCTTT; CDR3: CASIQQENTEAFF; V: TRBV6-6; J: TRBJ1-1; D: .; size: many
DNA: TGCGCCAGCAGCTTGGACGGTTTCTACGAGCAGTACTTC; CDR3: CASSLDGFYEQYF; V: TRBV5-1; J: TRBJ2-7; D: .; size: .
DNA: TGCGCCAGCAGCCAAGATCCCAGCCAGGTCGGGAGGGCCGTGGCCGGGGAGCTGTTTTTT; CDR3: CASSQDPSQVGRAVAGELFF; V: TRBV4-1; J: TRBJ2-2; D: TRBD2; size: many
DNA: TGCAGTGCTAGAGGGACTAGGCACTACTACGAGCAGTACTTC; CDR3: CSARGTRHYYEQYF; V: TRBV20-1; J: TRBJ2-7; D: TRBD2; size: few
DNA: TGCGCCAGCAGCCATGAAACTAGCTCCCCCTACGAGCAGTACTTC; CDR3: CASSHETSSPYEQYF; V: TRBV4-1; J: TRBJ2-7; D: .; size: many
DNA: TGTGCCAGCAGTGAAGTAGCGGGAGGGCCAGATACGCAGTATTTT; CDR3: CASSEVAGGPDTQYF; V: TRBV6-4; J: TRBJ2-3; D: TRBD2; size: few